These T cell receptor beta chains were read from a single sample in a study of tumor-infiltrating lymphocytes in primary liver carcinoma. TCRdb re-analysed the multiplex PCR reads in MiXCR, keeping a single row per CDR3 protein. The table records 50,000 or so distinct CDR3 sequences, 60% to 80% of them present only once. Sequenced input: liver tumor tissue from sampling region 5. These receptors were taken from a man aged 40-55 years with primary liver carcinoma and hepatitis B virus infection. Both conserved end residues are part of each CDR3. D genes are given only for firm matches. Clone size is given for some rows only: seen once, a few or many times, or a class if the clone is expanded.

V gene	clone size	J gene	D gene	CDR3 length	CDR3 protein	CDR3 DNA
TRBV6-2/TRBV6-3	NA	TRBJ2-5	NA	16	CASSRSTAVGEETQYF	TGTGCCAGCAGTCGATCGACGGCAGTGGGCGAAGAGACCCAGTACTTC
TRBV20-1	NA	TRBJ1-1	NA	11	CSASRTTEAFF	TGCAGTGCTAGCCGGACCACTGAAGCTTTCTTT
TRBV29-1	once	TRBJ1-5	NA	12	CSVWGGNQSQHF	TGCAGCGTTTGGGGAGGCAATCAGTCCCAGCATTTT
TRBV10-3	NA	TRBJ2-1	TRBD2	15	CASAGSGRSDNEQFF	TGTGCCTCAGCTGGCAGCGGGAGGTCCGACAATGAGCAGTTCTTC
TRBV7-9	NA	TRBJ1-4	NA	15	CASSSRIGVDDKLFF	TGTGCCAGCAGCTCCCGAATTGGGGTAGATGATAAACTGTTTTTT
TRBV29-1	few	TRBJ2-1	NA	12	CSVRTAMGEQLF	TGTAGCGTTCGTACCGCTATGGGTGAGCAACTCTTC
TRBV10-3	NA	TRBJ2-3	TRBD2	19	CAISGPGTSGRVGTDMQYF	TGTGCCATCAGTGGACCCGGGACTAGCGGGAGGGTAGGCACAGATATGCAGTATTTT
TRBV13	NA	TRBJ2-5	NA	13	CAIGPRGSKTQYF	TGTGCCATCGGGCCGAGGGGCTCGAAGACCCAGTACTTC
TRBV14	NA	TRBJ2-1	TRBD2	16	CASSAVAGWVNNRQFF	TGTGCCAGCAGTGCCGTAGCGGGATGGGTGAACAATAGGCAGTTCTTC
TRBV6-2/TRBV6-3	NA	TRBJ2-7	NA	14	CASSHSYGSYEQYF	TGTGCCAGCAGTCACTCATACGGGAGTTACGAGCAGTACTTC
TRBV6-1	NA	TRBJ1-2	NA	16	CASYRAKTQGTYGYTF	TGTGCCAGTTACCGGGCAAAGACACAGGGAACGTATGGCTACACCTTC
TRBV7-9	NA	TRBJ1-4	NA	17	CASGFWDGTPTNEKLFF	TGTGCCAGCGGATTTTGGGACGGGACCCCAACTAATGAAAAACTGTTTTTT
TRBV12-3/TRBV12-4	NA	TRBJ2-3	NA	13	CASKGTGGYTQYF	TGTGCCAGCAAGGGGACCGGGGGCTATACGCAGTATTTT
TRBV10-2	NA	TRBJ2-1	TRBD2	15	CASRLAGAEGNEQFF	TGCGCCAGCAGACTAGCGGGAGCTGAAGGCAATGAGCAGTTCTTC
TRBV6-2/TRBV6-3	NA	TRBJ1-5	TRBD1	18	CASRSTLSDRGSNQPQHF	TGTGCCAGCCGCTCGACCTTATCGGACAGGGGTAGCAATCAGCCCCAGCATTTT
TRBV20-1	many	TRBJ2-1	TRBD2	15	CSATNAGGVGDEQFF	TGCAGTGCGACAAACGCGGGAGGCGTCGGGGATGAGCAGTTCTTC
TRBV6-1	NA	TRBJ1-5	NA	14	CASSGDHSNQPQHF	TGTGCCAGCAGTGGAGACCATAGCAATCAGCCCCAGCATTTT
TRBV7-2	few	TRBJ2-1	TRBD2	17	CASSRREGSGGYNEQSF	TGTGCCAGCAGCCGGAGGGAGGGGAGCGGAGGCTACAATGAGCAGTCCTTC
TRBV29-1	NA	TRBJ1-2	NA	11	CSVARCDGYTF	TGCAGCGTTGCCAGGTGTGATGGCTACACCTTC
TRBV5-1	NA	TRBJ2-1	NA	16	CASSMTGGSRCNEQFF	TGCGCCAGCAGCATGACAGGCGGGAGTAGATGCAATGAGCAGTTCTTC